The subject of this entry is one TCR beta chain. The target antigen is unknown. The CDR3 length is 13 residues. The V end lost 7 bases, the J end lost 5 bases, and 12 bases lay between the germline ends. Germline CDR1 reads MNHEY; CDR2 reads SVGAGI. This sample was taken from a study of blood T cells in healthy people across ages. Study-wide findings and caveats: Estimates based on one million T cells were treated as lower bounds.

A second PCR, run for roughly 7 to 11 cycles, used a sample-barcoded 5' primer plus a J-beta primer mix. Sequencing of every sample gave 2.5 million or more CDR3-containing paired-end reads. One entry per CDR3 protein results from TCRdb running MiXCR on the 5' RACE reads. The sample carries around 1,900,000 distinct CDR3 sequences, about 39% recorded once. Each sample provided at least 5 micrograms of extracted total RNA. This chain connects TRBV6-5 to TRBJ1-5; D is undetermined. Sample: blood. This sequence originates from a human donor in good health. Here the CDR3 reads CASMDGPDQPQHF. Here the CDR3 DNA reads TGTGCCAGCATGGATGGTCCTGATCAGCCCCAGCATTTT.